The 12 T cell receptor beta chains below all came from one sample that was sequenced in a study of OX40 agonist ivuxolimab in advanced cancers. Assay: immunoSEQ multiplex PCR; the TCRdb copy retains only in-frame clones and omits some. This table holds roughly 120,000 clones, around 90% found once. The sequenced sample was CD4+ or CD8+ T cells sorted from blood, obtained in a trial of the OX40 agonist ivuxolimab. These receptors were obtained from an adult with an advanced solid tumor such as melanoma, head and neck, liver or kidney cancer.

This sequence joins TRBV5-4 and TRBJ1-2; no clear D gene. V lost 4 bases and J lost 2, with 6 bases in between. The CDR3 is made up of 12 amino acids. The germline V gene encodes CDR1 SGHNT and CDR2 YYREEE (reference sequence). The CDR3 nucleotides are TGTGCCAGCAGCCTGGCGAACTATGGCTACACCTTC. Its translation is CASSLANYGYTF.

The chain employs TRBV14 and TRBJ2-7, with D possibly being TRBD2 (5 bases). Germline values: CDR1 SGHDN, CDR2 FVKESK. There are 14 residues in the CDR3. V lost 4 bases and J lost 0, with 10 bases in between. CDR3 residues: CASSLRVTSYEQYF. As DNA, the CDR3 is TGTGCCAGCAGCCTGCGGGTGACCTCCTACGAGCAGTACTTC. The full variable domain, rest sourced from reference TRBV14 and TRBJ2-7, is EAGVTQFPSHSVIEKGQTVTLRCDPISGHDNLYWYRRVMGKEIKFLLHFVKESKQDESGMPNNRFLAERTGGTYSTLKVQPAELEDSGVYFCASSLRVTSYEQYFGPGTRLTVT.

The CDR3 bases are TGTGCCAGCAGTTCGGACAGGACTGCAACTAATGAAAAACTGTTTTTT. This translates into CASSSDRTATNEKLFF. This sequence joins TRBV27 and TRBJ1-4, with 7 bases lining up with TRBD1. The trim removed 4 bases at V and 0 bases at J, leaving 5 bases unmatched. Germline V gives CDR1 MNHEY, CDR2 SMNVEV (reference sequence). This CDR3 comprises 16 residues.

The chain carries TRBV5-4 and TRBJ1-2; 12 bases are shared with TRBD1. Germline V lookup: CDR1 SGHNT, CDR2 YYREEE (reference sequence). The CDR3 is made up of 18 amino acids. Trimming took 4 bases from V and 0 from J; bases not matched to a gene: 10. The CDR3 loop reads CASSKGQGAGIANYGYTF. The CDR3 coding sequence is TGTGCCAGCAGCAAGGGACAGGGGGCGGGCATAGCTAACTATGGCTACACCTTC.

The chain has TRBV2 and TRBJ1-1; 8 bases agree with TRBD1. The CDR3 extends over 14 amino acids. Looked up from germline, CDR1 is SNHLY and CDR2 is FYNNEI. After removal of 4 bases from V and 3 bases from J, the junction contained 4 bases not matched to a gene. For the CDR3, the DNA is TGTGCCAGCAGTGTGACAGGGGTACACACTGAAGCTTTCTTT. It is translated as CASSVTGVHTEAFF. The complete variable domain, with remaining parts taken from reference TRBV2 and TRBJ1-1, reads EPEVTQTPSHQVTQMGQEVILRCVPISNHLYFYWYRQILGQKVEFLVSFYNNEISEKSEIFDDQFSVERPDGSNFTLKIRSTKLEDSAMYFCASSVTGVHTEAFFGQGTRLTVV.

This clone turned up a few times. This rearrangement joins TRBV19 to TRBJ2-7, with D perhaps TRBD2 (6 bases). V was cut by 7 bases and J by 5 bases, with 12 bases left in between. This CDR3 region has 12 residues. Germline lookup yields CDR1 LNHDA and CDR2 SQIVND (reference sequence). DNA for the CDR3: TGTGCCAGTATCATGTGGGGGGACGAGCAGTACTTC. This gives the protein CASIMWGDEQYF.

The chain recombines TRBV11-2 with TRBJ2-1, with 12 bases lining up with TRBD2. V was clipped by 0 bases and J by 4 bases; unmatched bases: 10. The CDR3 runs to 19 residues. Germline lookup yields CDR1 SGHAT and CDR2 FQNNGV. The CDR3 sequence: CASSLDMASGRARYNEQFF. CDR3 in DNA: TGTGCCAGCAGCTTAGATATGGCTAGCGGGAGGGCCAGGTACAATGAGCAGTTCTTC. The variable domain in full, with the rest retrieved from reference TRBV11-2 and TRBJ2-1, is EAGVAQSPRYKIIEKRQSVAFWCNPISGHATLYWYQQILGQGPKLLIQFQNNGVVDDSQLPKDRFSAERLKGVDSTLKIQPAKLEDSAVYLCASSLDMASGRARYNEQFFGPGTRLTVL.

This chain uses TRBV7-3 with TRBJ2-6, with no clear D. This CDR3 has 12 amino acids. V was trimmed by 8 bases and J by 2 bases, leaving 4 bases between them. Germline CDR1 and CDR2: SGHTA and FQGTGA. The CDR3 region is CASSPGANVLTF. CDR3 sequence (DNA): TGTGCCAGCTCCCCTGGGGCCAACGTCCTGACTTTC.

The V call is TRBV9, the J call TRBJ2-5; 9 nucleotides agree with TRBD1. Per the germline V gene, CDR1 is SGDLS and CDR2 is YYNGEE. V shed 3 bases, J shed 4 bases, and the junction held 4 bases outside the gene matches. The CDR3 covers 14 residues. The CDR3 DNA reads TGTGCCAGCAGCGGGGGGACAGGGCGAGAGACCCAGTACTTC. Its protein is CASSGGTGRETQYF.

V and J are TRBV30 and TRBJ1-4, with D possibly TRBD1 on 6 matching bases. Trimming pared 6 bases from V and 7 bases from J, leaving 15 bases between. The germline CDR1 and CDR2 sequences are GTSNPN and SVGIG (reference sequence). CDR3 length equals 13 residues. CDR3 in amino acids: CACQGQSGEKLFF. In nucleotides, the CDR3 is TGTGCCTGCCAAGGACAGTCTGGTGAAAAACTGTTTTTT.

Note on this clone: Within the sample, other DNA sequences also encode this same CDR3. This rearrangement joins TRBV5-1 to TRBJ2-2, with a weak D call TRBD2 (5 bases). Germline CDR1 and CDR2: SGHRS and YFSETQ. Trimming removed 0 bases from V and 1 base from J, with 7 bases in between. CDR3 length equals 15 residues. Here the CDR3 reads CASSLGGLNTGELFF. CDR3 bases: TGCGCCAGCAGCTTGGGAGGGCTGAACACCGGGGAGCTGTTTTTT.

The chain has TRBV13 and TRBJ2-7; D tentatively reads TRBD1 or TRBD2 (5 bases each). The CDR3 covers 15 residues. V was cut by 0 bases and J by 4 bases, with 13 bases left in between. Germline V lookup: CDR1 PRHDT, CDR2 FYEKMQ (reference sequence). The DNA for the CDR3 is TGTGCCAGCAGCTTAGGGAGGGACGGGTCGTACGAGCAGTACTTC. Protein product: CASSLGRDGSYEQYF.